This T cell receptor (beta chain) was captured by sequencing in a study of PD-1 blockade in classical Hodgkin lymphoma. Findings and limits, study-wide: Patients who responded completely had about the same baseline diversity as newly diagnosed patients.

The time point: cycle 4 day 1 (C4D1), after five to seven weeks of nivolumab. Every patient had relapsed following autologous stem cell transplantation, and cohorts differed in brentuximab vedotin exposure. After thawing, PBMCs were subjected to magnetic negative selection to isolate CD8+ T cells. Best responses were complete response, partial response or progressive disease. A word on this clone: Antigen specificity is unknown.

This table comes from immunoSEQ multiplex PCR, and its TCRdb copy is limited to in-frame clones, with some not included. The data hold thousands of clones, with over 45% observed a single time. The specimen comprised CD8+ T cells from blood, sampled before the fourth cycle of nivolumab. The TCR originated in a human donor with classical Hodgkin lymphoma.

The CDR3 here is CASSVGDRGQETQYF. The CDR3 nucleotides are TGTGCCAGCAGTGTTGGGGACAGGGGACAAGAGACCCAGTACTTC. The chain uses TRBV2 and TRBJ2-5; 10 bases fit TRBD1. The germline gives CDR1 SNHLY, CDR2 FYNNEI. The CDR3 has 15 amino acids. J was trimmed by 2 bases and V by 4 bases; bases with no gene match: 4.